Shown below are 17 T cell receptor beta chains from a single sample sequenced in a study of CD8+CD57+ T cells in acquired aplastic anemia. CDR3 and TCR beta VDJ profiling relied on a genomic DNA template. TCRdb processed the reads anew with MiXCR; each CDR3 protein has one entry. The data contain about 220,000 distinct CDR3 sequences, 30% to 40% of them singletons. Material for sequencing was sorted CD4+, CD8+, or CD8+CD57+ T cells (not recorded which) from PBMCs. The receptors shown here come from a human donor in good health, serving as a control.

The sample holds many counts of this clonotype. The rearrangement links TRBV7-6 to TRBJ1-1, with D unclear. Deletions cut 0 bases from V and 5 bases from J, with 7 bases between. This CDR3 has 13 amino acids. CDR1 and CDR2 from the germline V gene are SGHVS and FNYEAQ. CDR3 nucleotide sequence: TGTGCCAGCAGCTTAGCAGTACGAACTGAAGCTTTCTTT. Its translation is CASSLAVRTEAFF. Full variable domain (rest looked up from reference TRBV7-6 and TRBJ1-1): GAGVSQSPRYKVTKRGQDVALRCDPISGHVSLYWYRQALGQGPEFLTYFNYEAQQDKSGLPNDRFSAERPEGSISTLTIQRTEQRDSAMYRCASSLAVRTEAFFGQGTRLTVV.

For the CDR3, the DNA is TGTGCCAGCACGTATTTCGACGAGCAGTACGTC. Its translation: CASTYFDEQYV. The chain joins TRBV2 to TRBJ2-7; D gene unclear. V lost 7 bases and J 5 bases, leaving 9 bases between the germline ends. The CDR3 is made up of 11 amino acids. CDR1 is SNHLY, CDR2 FYNNEI, per germline.

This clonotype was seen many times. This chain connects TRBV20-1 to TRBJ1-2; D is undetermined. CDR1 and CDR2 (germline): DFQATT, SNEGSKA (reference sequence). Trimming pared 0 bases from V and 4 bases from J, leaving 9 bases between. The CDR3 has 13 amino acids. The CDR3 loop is CSARDDRSYGYTF. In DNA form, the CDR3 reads TGCAGTGCTAGAGACGACCGATCCTATGGCTACACCTTC.

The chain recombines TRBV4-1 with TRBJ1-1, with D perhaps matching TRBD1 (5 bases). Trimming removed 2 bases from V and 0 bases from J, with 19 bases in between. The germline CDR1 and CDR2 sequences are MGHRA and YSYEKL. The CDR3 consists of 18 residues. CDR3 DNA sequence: TGCGCCAGCAGCCAATTCGTTTCCAGGGATGAGTTGAACACTGAAGCTTTCTTT. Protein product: CASSQFVSRDELNTEAFF.

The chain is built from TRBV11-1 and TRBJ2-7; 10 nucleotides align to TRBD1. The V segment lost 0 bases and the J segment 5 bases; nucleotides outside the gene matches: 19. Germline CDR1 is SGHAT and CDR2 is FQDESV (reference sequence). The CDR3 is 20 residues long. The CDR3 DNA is TGTGCCAGCAGCTTAGCGATATGGGGACAGGGGACTTTTTTGTCCGACGAGCAGTACTTC. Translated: CASSLAIWGQGTFLSDEQYF.

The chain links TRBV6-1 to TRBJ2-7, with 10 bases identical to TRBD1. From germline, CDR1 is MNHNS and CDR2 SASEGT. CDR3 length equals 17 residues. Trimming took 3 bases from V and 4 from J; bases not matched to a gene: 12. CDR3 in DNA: TGTGCCAGCAGTGAGGATATCGCCGGGACAGGGGTATACGAGCAGTACTTC. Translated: CASSEDIAGTGVYEQYF.

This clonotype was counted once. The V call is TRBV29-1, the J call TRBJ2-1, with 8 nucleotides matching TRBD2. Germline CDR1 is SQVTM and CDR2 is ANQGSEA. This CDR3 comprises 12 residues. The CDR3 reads CTTRRTSRAQFF. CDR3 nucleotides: TGCACCACAAGACGGACTAGCCGGGCGCAGTTCTTC.

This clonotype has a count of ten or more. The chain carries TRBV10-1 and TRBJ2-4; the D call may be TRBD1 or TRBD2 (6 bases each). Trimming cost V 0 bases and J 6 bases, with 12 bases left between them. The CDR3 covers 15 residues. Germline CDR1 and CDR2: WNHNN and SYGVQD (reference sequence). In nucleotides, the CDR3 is TGCGCCAGCAGTGAGTCGATCGGGGGCCGAAACATTCAGTACTTC. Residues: CASSESIGGRNIQYF.

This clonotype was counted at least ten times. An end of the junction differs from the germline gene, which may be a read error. Written as DNA, the CDR3 is TGTGCCAGCAGCTTGGCTAGCACAGATACGCAGTATTTT. This encodes CASSLASTDTQYF. The rearrangement joins TRBV5-1 to TRBJ2-3, with D unclear. Germline CDR1 reads SGHRS; CDR2 reads YFSETQ. The CDR3 is 13 residues long. Complete variable domain (other parts from reference TRBV5-1 and TRBJ2-3): KAGVTQTPRYLIKTRGQQVTLSCSPISGHRSVSWYQQTPGQGLQFLFEYFSETQRNKGNFPGRFSGRQFSNSRSEMNVSTLELGDSALYLCASSLASTDTQYFGPGTRLTVL.

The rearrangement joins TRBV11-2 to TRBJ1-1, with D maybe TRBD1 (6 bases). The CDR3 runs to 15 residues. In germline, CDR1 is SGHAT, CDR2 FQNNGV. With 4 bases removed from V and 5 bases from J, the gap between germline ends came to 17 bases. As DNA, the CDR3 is TGTGCCAGCAGCTCCCAAGGGGGTTGGGGGACTGAAGCTTTCTTT. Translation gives CASSSQGGWGTEAFF.

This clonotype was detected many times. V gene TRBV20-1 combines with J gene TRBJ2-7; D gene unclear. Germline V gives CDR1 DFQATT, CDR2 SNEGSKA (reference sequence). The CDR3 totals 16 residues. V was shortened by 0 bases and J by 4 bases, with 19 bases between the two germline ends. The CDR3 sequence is CSARDEWQEKLYEQYF. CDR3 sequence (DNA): TGCAGTGCTAGAGATGAGTGGCAGGAGAAACTTTACGAGCAGTACTTC.

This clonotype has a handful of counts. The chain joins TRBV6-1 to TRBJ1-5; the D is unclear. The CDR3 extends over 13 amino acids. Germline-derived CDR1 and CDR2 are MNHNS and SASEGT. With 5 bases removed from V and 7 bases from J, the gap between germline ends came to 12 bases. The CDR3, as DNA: TGTGCCAGCAGTCGAAAACCGGCGCAGCCCCAGCATTTT. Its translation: CASSRKPAQPQHF.

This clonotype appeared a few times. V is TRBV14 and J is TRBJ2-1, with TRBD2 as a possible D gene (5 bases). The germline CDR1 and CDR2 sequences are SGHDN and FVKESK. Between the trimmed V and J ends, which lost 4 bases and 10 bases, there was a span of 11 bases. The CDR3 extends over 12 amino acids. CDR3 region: CASSPAPGEQFF. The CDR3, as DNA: TGTGCCAGCAGCCCGGCGCCGGGGGAGCAGTTCTTC.

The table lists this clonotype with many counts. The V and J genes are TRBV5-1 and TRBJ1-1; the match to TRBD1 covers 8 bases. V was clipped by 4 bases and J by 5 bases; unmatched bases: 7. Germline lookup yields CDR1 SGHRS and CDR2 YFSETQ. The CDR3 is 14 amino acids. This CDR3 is CASSMDRVGTEAFF. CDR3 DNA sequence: TGCGCCAGCAGCATGGACAGGGTGGGTACTGAAGCTTTCTTT.

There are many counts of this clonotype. This chain's CDR3 is CASSYLGQSPTEAFF. The CDR3 nucleotides read TGTGCCAGCAGCTATCTCGGCCAGAGTCCCACTGAAGCTTTCTTT. This rearrangement joins TRBV7-9 to TRBJ1-1; D is ambiguous. Trimming pared 4 bases from V and 4 bases from J, leaving 16 bases between. This CDR3 is built from 15 residues. Germline V gives CDR1 SEHNR, CDR2 FQNEAQ (reference sequence).

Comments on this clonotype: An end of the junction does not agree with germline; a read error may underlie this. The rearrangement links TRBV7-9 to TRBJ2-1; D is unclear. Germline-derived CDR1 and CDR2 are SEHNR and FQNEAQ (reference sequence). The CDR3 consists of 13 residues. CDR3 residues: CASSLSTSDEQFF. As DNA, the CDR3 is TGCGCCAGCAGCTTATCCACGAGCGATGAGCAGTTCTTC.

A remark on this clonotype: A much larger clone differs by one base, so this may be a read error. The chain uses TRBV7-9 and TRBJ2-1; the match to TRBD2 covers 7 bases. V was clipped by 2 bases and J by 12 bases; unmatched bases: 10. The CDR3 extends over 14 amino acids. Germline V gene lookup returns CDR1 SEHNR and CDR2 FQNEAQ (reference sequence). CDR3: CASSLQVGGQGQFF. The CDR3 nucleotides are TGTGCCAGCAGCTTACAAGTGGGAGGGCAGGGGCAGTTCTTC.